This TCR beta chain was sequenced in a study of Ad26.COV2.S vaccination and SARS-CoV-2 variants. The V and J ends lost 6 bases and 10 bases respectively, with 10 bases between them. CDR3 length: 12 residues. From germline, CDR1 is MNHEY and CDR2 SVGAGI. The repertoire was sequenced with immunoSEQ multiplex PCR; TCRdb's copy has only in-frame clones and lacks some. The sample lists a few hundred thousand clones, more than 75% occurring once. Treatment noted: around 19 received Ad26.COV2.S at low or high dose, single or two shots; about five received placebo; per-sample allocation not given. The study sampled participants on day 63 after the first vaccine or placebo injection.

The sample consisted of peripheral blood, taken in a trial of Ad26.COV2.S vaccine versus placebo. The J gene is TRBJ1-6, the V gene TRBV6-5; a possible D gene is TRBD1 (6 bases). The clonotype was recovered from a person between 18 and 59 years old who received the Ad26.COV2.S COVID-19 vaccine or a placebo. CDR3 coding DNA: TGTGCCAGCAGAGACAGGTTCTCACCCCTCCACTTT. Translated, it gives CASRDRFSPLHF.